This TCR beta chain was observed in a study of shared clonotypes between healthy human individuals. The germline CDR1 and CDR2 sequences are WNHNN and SYGVQD (reference sequence). The CDR3 loop spans 10 amino acids. Repertoires were generated with immunoSEQ multiplex PCR, while TCRdb's copy carries only in-frame clones and drops some. The table shows 650,000 to 800,000 clones, with just under 75% occurring only once. The V gene is TRBV10-1, the J gene TRBJ2-2; perhaps TRBD2 as D (5 bases). This sequence originates from a woman in her thirties in good health. Sequenced sample: memory CD4+ T cells sorted from blood. Regarding subset: CD45RA-negative fraction. The CDR3 coding sequence is TGCCCCCTCGGGGCCGGGGAGCTGTTTTTT. This sequence encodes CPLGAGELFF.